The 2 T cell receptor beta chains reported below all come from one sample, sequenced in a study of cytomegalovirus exposure and HLA in healthy donors. Primers: 60 Vbeta forward and 13 Jbeta reverse. The method was immunoSEQ multiplex PCR; TCRdb's version includes in-frame clones alone and lacks a portion of them. The data show 250,000 to 350,000 clones, with roughly 90% seen just once and less than 4.5% held by the top ten. The sample taken for sequencing was PBMCs. Every receptor here comes from a man aged 40-49 years in good health and CMV-seropositive.

The table lists this clone with a count of one. The chain carries TRBV2 and TRBJ1-1; weak D call: TRBD1 (6 bases). V was clipped by 6 bases and J by 4 bases, with 18 bases between them. The CDR3 is 15 amino acids. Germline lookup yields CDR1 SNHLY and CDR2 FYNNEI. The CDR3 bases are TGTGCCAGCAGACGACAGGCACCCGCGGGCACTGAAGCTTTCTTT. Its translation is CASRRQAPAGTEAFF.

The CDR3, as DNA: TGTGCCAGCAGCTTTAACGGACTAGCGGGAGGTAGCGAGACCCAGTACTTC. The encoded protein is CASSFNGLAGGSETQYF. V and J are TRBV7-9 and TRBJ2-5, with TRBD2 matching over 14 bases. Germline CDR1 reads SEHNR; CDR2 reads FQNEAQ (reference sequence). The CDR3 has 17 residues. V shed 3 bases and J 5 bases; nucleotides not matched to a gene: 8.